The rows below give T cell receptor beta chains drawn from one sample of a study of blood T cells in healthy people across ages. TCRdb called the 5' RACE reads again in MiXCR, with one record for every CDR3 protein. The sample carries about 560,000 distinct CDR3 sequences, around a quarter recorded once. The data were also submitted as part of a second study, on T cells of mothers and their children.

Sequencing was carried out using blood. The receptors here all came from a boy aged 2-15 years in good health. CDR3s include the opening cysteine and the closing phenylalanine or tryptophan. A D gene is named only where the DNA matches it firmly. Only part of the rows carry a size: once, few, many, or a class if the clone is expanded.

CDR3: CASREIAGADNEQFF; DNA: TGTGCCAGCAGGGAGATAGCGGGGGCCGACAATGAGCAGTTCTTC; size: few; D: TRBD2; J: TRBJ2-1; V: TRBV9
CDR3: CASTHPMNTEAFF; DNA: TGTGCCAGCACCCACCCTATGAACACTGAAGCTTTCTTT; size: -; D: -; J: TRBJ1-1; V: TRBV7-9
CDR3: CASSYSMSLAGDPRGNEQFF; DNA: TGTGCCAGCAGTTACTCGATGTCCCTAGCGGGGGACCCCAGGGGGAATGAGCAGTTCTTC; size: -; D: TRBD2; J: TRBJ2-1; V: TRBV6-5
CDR3: CASSLPGQGPGELFF; DNA: TGCGCCAGCAGCCTTCCTGGACAGGGCCCCGGGGAGCTGTTTTTT; size: -; D: TRBD1; J: TRBJ2-2; V: TRBV5-1
CDR3: CASSLGSGLYEQYF; DNA: TGTGCCAGCAGCTTAGGGTCGGGCCTATACGAGCAGTACTTC; size: -; D: -; J: TRBJ2-7; V: TRBV7-2
CDR3: CASSLAGRSNEQFF; DNA: TGCGCCAGCAGCTTGGCGGGGAGATCCAATGAGCAGTTCTTC; size: -; D: -; J: TRBJ2-1; V: TRBV5-1
CDR3: CSVQGAQGKVEQYF; DNA: TGCAGCGTTCAAGGGGCGCAGGGGAAGGTCGAGCAGTACTTC; size: -; D: -; J: TRBJ2-7; V: TRBV29-1
CDR3: CASSPPGQQYGYTF; DNA: TGTGCCAGCTCACCACCGGGACAGCAATATGGCTACACCTTC; size: -; D: TRBD1; J: TRBJ1-2; V: TRBV18
CDR3: CASSLYPRGSPTETQYF; DNA: TGTGCCAGCAGCTTATACCCTCGGGGTAGTCCCACAGAGACCCAGTACTTC; size: -; D: -; J: TRBJ2-5; V: TRBV7-8
CDR3: CASLEGGLPQETQYF; DNA: TGTGCCAGCCTAGAGGGGGGCCTGCCCCAAGAGACCCAGTACTTC; size: -; D: -; J: TRBJ2-5; V: TRBV12-3/TRBV12-4
CDR3: CASSYRVPQETQYF; DNA: TGTGCCAGCAGCTACAGGGTTCCCCAAGAGACCCAGTACTTC; size: -; D: -; J: TRBJ2-5; V: TRBV6-1
CDR3: CASSFTSRTSGNTYEQYF; DNA: TGTGCCAGCAGCTTTACCTCGCGGACTAGCGGCAATACCTACGAGCAGTACTTC; size: few; D: TRBD2; J: TRBJ2-7; V: TRBV7-2
CDR3: CASSYLPQRGASGYTF; DNA: TGTGCCAGCAGCTATCTACCCCAACGAGGGGCTAGCGGCTACACCTTC; size: -; D: -; J: TRBJ1-2; V: TRBV7-9
CDR3: CASSLSVLLNTEAFF; DNA: TGTGCCAGCAGTTTATCAGTTCTGTTGAACACTGAAGCTTTCTTT; size: -; D: -; J: TRBJ1-1; V: TRBV27
CDR3: CASSLAGTALAKNIQYF; DNA: TGTGCCAGCAGTTTAGCCGGGACAGCCCTAGCCAAAAACATTCAGTACTTC; size: -; D: TRBD1; J: TRBJ2-4; V: TRBV28
CDR3: CASRSGNEQFF; DNA: TGCGCCAGCCGTAGCGGGAATGAGCAGTTCTTC; size: -; D: TRBD2; J: TRBJ2-1; V: TRBV12-3/TRBV12-4
CDR3: CSATGTADSYEQYF; DNA: TGCAGTGCCACCGGGACAGCCGATTCCTACGAGCAGTACTTC; size: few; D: TRBD1; J: TRBJ2-7; V: TRBV20-1
CDR3: CASSQGKVTSGLYNEQFF; DNA: TGCGCCAGCAGCCAGGGGAAAGTGACTAGCGGTTTGTACAATGAGCAGTTCTTC; size: -; D: TRBD2; J: TRBJ2-1; V: TRBV4-3
CDR3: CASSLITWVEHGYTF; DNA: TGTGCCAGCAGTTTAATCACCTGGGTCGAGCATGGCTACACCTTC; size: few; D: -; J: TRBJ1-2; V: TRBV12-3/TRBV12-4
CDR3: CATSRDRARGTDTQYF; DNA: TGTGCCACCAGCAGGGACAGGGCAAGGGGCACAGATACGCAGTATTTT; size: few; D: TRBD1; J: TRBJ2-3; V: TRBV15
CDR3: CASSQDPGQGILVSTDTQYF; DNA: TGCGCCAGCAGCCAAGACCCCGGACAGGGGATTCTCGTAAGCACAGATACGCAGTATTTT; size: -; D: TRBD1; J: TRBJ2-3; V: TRBV4-3
CDR3: CASSQDNAGFYNEQFF; DNA: TGCGCCAGCAGCCAAGACAACGCGGGATTTTACAATGAGCAGTTCTTC; size: few; D: -; J: TRBJ2-1; V: TRBV4-3
CDR3: CASSRTYRGDEQYF; DNA: TGTGCCAGCAGCCGGACTTATCGGGGGGACGAGCAGTACTTC; size: -; D: TRBD2; J: TRBJ2-7; V: TRBV12-3/TRBV12-4
CDR3: CAISVPQGATDTQYF; DNA: TGTGCCATCAGTGTACCCCAGGGGGCCACAGATACGCAGTATTTT; size: -; D: TRBD1; J: TRBJ2-3; V: TRBV10-3
CDR3: CASSRGSRTGELFF; DNA: TGTGCCAGCAGTCGGGGCTCCCGCACCGGGGAGCTGTTTTTT; size: -; D: -; J: TRBJ2-2; V: TRBV12-3/TRBV12-4
CDR3: CASSGSNYGYTF; DNA: TGTGCCAGTAGTGGGTCTAACTATGGCTACACCTTC; size: once; D: -; J: TRBJ1-2; V: TRBV19
CDR3: CASSARRTANYGYTF; DNA: TGTGCCAGCAGTGCCAGGAGGACAGCTAACTATGGCTACACCTTC; size: -; D: -; J: TRBJ1-2; V: TRBV6-5
CDR3: CSARQGASYTF; DNA: TGCAGTGCCCGACAGGGGGCGAGCTACACCTTC; size: once; D: TRBD1; J: TRBJ1-2; V: TRBV20-1
CDR3: CASSEGDRQEWDEKLFF; DNA: TGTGCCAGCAGTGAAGGGGACAGGCAGGAGTGGGATGAAAAACTGTTTTTT; size: once; D: TRBD1; J: TRBJ1-4; V: TRBV6-1
CDR3: CASSDHWRWEKLFF; DNA: TGTGCCAGCAGCGACCATTGGAGGTGGGAAAAACTGTTTTTT; size: few; D: -; J: TRBJ1-4; V: TRBV6-1
CDR3: CSVESPVTYNEQFF; DNA: TGCAGCGTTGAATCGCCAGTAACCTACAATGAGCAGTTCTTC; size: -; D: -; J: TRBJ2-1; V: TRBV29-1
CDR3: CASSDPLWPGYNSPLHF; DNA: TGTGCCAGCAGTGATCCGCTTTGGCCGGGGTATAATTCACCCCTCCACTTT; size: -; D: -; J: TRBJ1-6; V: TRBV2
CDR3: CASSYLAGNPYNEQFF; DNA: TGTGCCAGCAGCTATCTAGCGGGGAACCCCTACAATGAGCAGTTCTTC; size: few; D: TRBD2; J: TRBJ2-1; V: TRBV3-1
CDR3: CASSQGSLYEQYF; DNA: TGTGCCAGCAGCCAAGGTTCTTTGTACGAGCAGTACTTC; size: -; D: -; J: TRBJ2-7; V: TRBV14
CDR3: CASSQGQGARGNTIYF; DNA: TGCGCCAGCAGCCAGGGACAGGGGGCGCGTGGAAACACCATATATTTT; size: few; D: TRBD1; J: TRBJ1-3; V: TRBV4-1
CDR3: CSVTGEVYNEQFF; DNA: TGCAGCGTGACGGGAGAAGTTTACAATGAGCAGTTCTTC; size: -; D: -; J: TRBJ2-1; V: TRBV29-1
CDR3: CSVGTGEDYGYTF; DNA: TGTAGCGTGGGGACAGGGGAGGACTATGGCTACACCTTC; size: few; D: TRBD1; J: TRBJ1-2; V: TRBV29-1
CDR3: CASASAGGKPNTEAFF; DNA: TGTGCCAGCGCCTCGGCAGGGGGAAAACCGAACACTGAAGCTTTCTTT; size: few; D: TRBD1; J: TRBJ1-1; V: TRBV6-2/TRBV6-3
CDR3: CASSLLPLGNYNSPLHF; DNA: TGTGCCAGCAGCTTACTCCCTCTCGGAAACTATAATTCACCCCTCCACTTT; size: few; D: -; J: TRBJ1-6; V: TRBV11-2
CDR3: CASSEWPSGIGNNEQFF; DNA: TGTGCCAGCAGTGAATGGCCTAGCGGGATTGGCAACAATGAGCAGTTCTTC; size: few; D: TRBD2; J: TRBJ2-1; V: TRBV2